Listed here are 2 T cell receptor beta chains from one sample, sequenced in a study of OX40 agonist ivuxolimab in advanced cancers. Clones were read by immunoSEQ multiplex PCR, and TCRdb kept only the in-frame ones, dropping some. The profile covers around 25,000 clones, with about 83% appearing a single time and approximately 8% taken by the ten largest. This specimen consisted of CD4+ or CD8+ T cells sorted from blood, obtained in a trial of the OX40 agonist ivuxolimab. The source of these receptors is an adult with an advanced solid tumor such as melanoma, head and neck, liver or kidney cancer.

The CDR3 DNA reads as TGTGCCAGCACCCCCTCGGGGGGGGCGTACGAGCAGTACTTC. As protein: CASTPSGGAYEQYF. This chain uses TRBV28 with TRBJ2-7, with 8 bases identical to TRBD2. Losses at the gene ends were 7 bases for V and 4 bases for J; bases not matched to a gene: 9. Per the germline V gene, CDR1 is MDHEN and CDR2 is SYDVKM. The CDR3 covers 14 residues. Complete variable domain (other parts from reference TRBV28 and TRBJ2-7): DVKVTQSSRYLVKRTGEKVFLECVQDMDHENMFWYRQDPGLGLRLIYFSYDVKMKEKGDIPEGYSVSREKKERFSLILESASTNQTSMYLCASTPSGGAYEQYFGPGTRLTVT.

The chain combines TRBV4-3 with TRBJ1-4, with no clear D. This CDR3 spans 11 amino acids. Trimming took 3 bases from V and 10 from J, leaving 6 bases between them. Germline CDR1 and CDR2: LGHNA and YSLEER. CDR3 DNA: TGCGCCAGCAGCCAGACGGGAAAACTGTTTTTT. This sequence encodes CASSQTGKLFF.